What follows are 30 T cell receptor beta chains derived from one specimen sequenced in a study of CD8+ T cells in alopecia areata. In each case, RNA was isolated and then reverse transcribed into cDNA as the sequencing template. The protocol was immunoSEQ multiplex PCR, while the TCRdb copy is restricted to in-frame clones and leaves out a portion. Here the sample spans 7,500 to 10,000 clones, 50% to 70% being singletons. Collection of lesional scalp punch biopsies and peripheral blood was performed in alopecia areata patients. Sequences were obtained from skin. Every receptor here comes from a human donor with alopecia areata.

This CDR3 is CASSPGTGGFGEQFF. CDR3 DNA sequence: TGTGCCAGCAGCCCTGGGACAGGGGGTTTTGGTGAGCAGTTCTTC. This chain joins TRBV9 and TRBJ2-1; 11 nucleotides agree with TRBD1. J lost 9 bases, V lost 4 bases, and 9 bases had no gene match. There are 15 residues in the CDR3. Germline V CDR1 and CDR2: SGDLS, YYNGEE.

The chain couples TRBV5-6 to TRBJ2-5; D remains ambiguous. This CDR3 comprises 13 residues. In germline, CDR1 is SGHDT, CDR2 YYEEEE. Trimming shortened V by 4 bases and J by 1 base, and 8 bases separated the two germline ends. CDR3 sequence reads: CASSRSGQETQYF. The CDR3 DNA reads as TGTGCCAGCAGCCGGTCGGGCCAAGAGACCCAGTACTTC.

The chain uses TRBV5-4 and TRBJ1-2, with D perhaps TRBD1 (5 bases). This CDR3 has 14 amino acids. Germline CDR1 is SGHNT and CDR2 is YYREEE (reference sequence). The V end lost 1 base, the J end lost 3 bases, and 10 bases lay between the germline ends. This chain's CDR3 is CASSLIRDHYGYTF. The CDR3 DNA reads TGTGCCAGCAGCTTGATAAGGGACCACTATGGCTACACCTTC.

This clone was recorded only once. The CDR3 DNA reads as TGTGCCAGCAGCTTAAGGCAAAGGGGCACTGAAGCTTTCTTT. The encoded protein is CASSLRQRGTEAFF. The chain couples TRBV7-2 to TRBJ1-1; maybe TRBD1 (5 bases). This CDR3 contains 14 residues. Between the trimmed V and J ends, which lost 2 bases and 4 bases, there was a span of 11 bases. Germline CDR1 SGHTA, CDR2 FQGNSA. Based on the CDR3 plus reference TRBV7-2 and TRBJ1-1, the full variable domain is GAGVSQSPSNKVTEKGKDVELRCDPISGHTALYWYRQSLGQGLEFLIYFQGNSAPDKSGLPSDRFSAERTGGSVSTLTIQRTQQEDSAVYLCASSLRQRGTEAFFGQGTRLTVV.

The chain has TRBV7-9 and TRBJ2-2; D is undetermined. V lost 5 bases and J 4 bases, leaving 20 bases between the germline ends. The CDR3 is 17 amino acids. From germline, CDR1 is SEHNR and CDR2 FQNEAQ (reference sequence). The CDR3 reads CASSPRTRLLGTGELFF. The CDR3 DNA sequence: TGTGCCAGCAGCCCCCGGACCCGTCTCCTGGGCACCGGGGAGCTGTTTTTT.

This rearrangement joins TRBV25-1 to TRBJ1-1; D might be TRBD1 (6 bases). Germline V gene sequence: CDR1 MGHDK, CDR2 SYGVNS. This CDR3 contains 15 residues. V was shortened by 4 bases and J by 8 bases, with 20 bases between the two germline ends. The CDR3: CASSGSRDIPPEAFF. CDR3 nucleotides: TGTGCCAGCAGTGGGTCCCGGGACATTCCTCCCGAAGCTTTCTTT.

This clone was seen once. This chain uses TRBV9 with TRBJ1-6; perhaps TRBD1 as D (5 bases). Germline V gene lookup returns CDR1 SGDLS and CDR2 YYNGEE. V lost 4 bases, J lost 8 bases, and 16 bases lay in between. This CDR3 has 15 amino acids. In DNA, the CDR3 is TGTGCCAGCAGCCCGGGGACCGTAAGAGATTCACCCCTCCACTTT. Protein: CASSPGTVRDSPLHF. The variable domain in full, with the rest retrieved from reference TRBV9 and TRBJ1-6, is DSGVTQTPKHLITATGQRVTLRCSPRSGDLSVYWYQQSLDQGLQFLIQYYNGEERAKGNILERFSAQQFPDLHSELNLSSLELGDSALYFCASSPGTVRDSPLHFGNGTRLTVT.

The rearrangement links TRBV4-1 to TRBJ2-3; TRBD2 agrees at 8 bases. The V gene's germline CDR1 is MGHRA and CDR2 YSYEKL. This CDR3 contains 16 residues. With 1 base clipped from V and 4 bases from J, the junction kept 7 bases outside the gene matches. The CDR3 coding sequence is TGCGCCAGCAGCCAAGGAACGGGGGGGCCTTCAGATACGCAGTATTTT. Translating gives CASSQGTGGPSDTQYF.

The chain carries TRBV27 and TRBJ2-3; a weak D match, TRBD2 (6 bases). Between the trimmed V and J ends, which lost 10 bases and 3 bases, there was a span of 11 bases. The CDR3 runs to 12 residues. CDR1 and CDR2 from the germline V gene are MNHEY and SMNVEV (reference sequence). CDR3 sequence: CATRRDTDTQYF. In DNA, the CDR3 is TGTGCCACGAGGAGGGATACAGATACGCAGTATTTT.

This clone was recorded once. The genes are TRBV7-8 and TRBJ1-6; D is possibly TRBD1 (6 bases). Per germline, CDR1 SGHVS and CDR2 FQNEAQ. Trimming pared 5 bases from V and 9 bases from J, leaving 17 bases between. The CDR3 spans 15 residues. The CDR3, as DNA: TGTGCCAGCAGCGCCCGGTTGGGGGCGAGTTCACCCCTCCACTTT. Protein: CASSARLGASSPLHF.

The chain couples TRBV2 to TRBJ2-5; D not resolved. CDR1 is SNHLY and CDR2 is FYNNEI in the germline V gene. V was cut by 7 bases and J by 2 bases, with 5 bases left in between. This CDR3 region has 11 residues. The CDR3 DNA sequence: TGTGCCAGCAAACAGCAAGAGACCCAGTACTTC. Protein product: CASKQQETQYF.

This chain connects TRBV29-1 to TRBJ1-1; no clear D. The CDR3 has 13 residues. The V end was cut by 3 bases, the J end by 0 bases, with 8 bases between. CDR1 and CDR2 from the germline V gene are SQVTM and ANQGSEA. CDR3 sequence reads: CSVEAELNTEAFF. As DNA, the CDR3 is TGCAGCGTTGAGGCAGAGTTGAACACTGAAGCTTTCTTT.

The V and J genes are TRBV7-2 and TRBJ2-3; D is unclear. CDR3 length equals 12 residues. Germline V gene lookup returns CDR1 SGHTA and CDR2 FQGNSA. V lost 5 bases, J lost 2 bases, and 5 bases lay in between. The CDR3 is CASSPITDTQYF. CDR3 DNA: TGTGCCAGCAGCCCCATCACAGATACGCAGTATTTT.

This clone has a handful of counts. CDR3 in amino acids: CASSLGAAGDTQYF. CDR3 DNA sequence: TGTGCCAGCAGCTTAGGTGCCGCGGGAGATACGCAGTATTTT. The chain couples TRBV7-3 to TRBJ2-3, with a possible D match to TRBD2 (5 bases). Germline CDR1 reads SGHTA; CDR2 reads FQGTGA. V was pared by 2 bases and J by 5 bases, with 11 bases between. The CDR3 contains 14 residues.

In DNA form, the CDR3 reads TGTGCCAGCAGCCCAAACGGCGGTGAGCAGTTCTTC. Protein product: CASSPNGGEQFF. The chain recombines TRBV7-3 with TRBJ2-1, with no clear D. V was clipped by 5 bases and J by 9 bases, with 11 bases between them. The CDR3 length is 12 residues. The germline V gene has CDR1 SGHTA and CDR2 FQGTGA.

The V gene is TRBV9, the J gene TRBJ2-2; TRBD2 is a possible D gene (7 bases). The germline V gene has CDR1 SGDLS and CDR2 YYNGEE. The V gene lost 3 bases and the J gene lost 2 bases, with 14 bases spanning the gap. There are 16 residues in the CDR3. In DNA, the CDR3 is TGTGCCAGCAGCGAGTGGGCGGGGGCTAACACCGGGGAGCTGTTTTTT. Translation gives CASSEWAGANTGELFF. Filled out from reference TRBV9 and TRBJ2-2, the complete variable domain reads DSGVTQTPKHLITATGQRVTLRCSPRSGDLSVYWYQQSLDQGLQFLIQYYNGEERAKGNILERFSAQQFPDLHSELNLSSLELGDSALYFCASSEWAGANTGELFFGEGSRLTVL.

This clone occurred a few times. The chain is built from TRBV29-1 and TRBJ2-7, with TRBD2 matching over 7 bases. CDR3 size: 11 residues. Losses at the gene ends were 4 bases for V and 6 bases for J; bases not matched to a gene: 3. The germline V gene has CDR1 SQVTM and CDR2 ANQGSEA. CDR3 bases: TGCAGCGTTGGCAGGGAGGGCGAGCAGTACTTC. Encoded protein: CSVGREGEQYF.

The rearrangement uses TRBV7-9 and TRBJ1-5; 8 bases are shared with TRBD1. This CDR3 is 15 amino acids long. Germline assignment: CDR1 SEHNR and CDR2 FQNEAQ (reference sequence). The trim removed 5 bases at V and 7 bases at J, leaving 10 bases unmatched. The CDR3 protein is CASSQGTGTWQPQHF. The CDR3 DNA follows: TGTGCCAGCAGCCAGGGGACAGGAACATGGCAGCCCCAGCATTTT.

This clone was detected only a few times. The V call is TRBV28, the J call TRBJ1-1; 8 bases are a match to TRBD1. The CDR3 length is 14 residues. The V segment lost 6 bases and the J segment 1 base; nucleotides outside the gene matches: 4. Germline values: CDR1 MDHEN, CDR2 SYDVKM. The CDR3 nucleotides read TGTGCCAGCAGATTACAGGGGGGGAACACTGAAGCTTTCTTT. Its protein product is CASRLQGGNTEAFF.

The chain has TRBV28 and TRBJ2-5; 10 nucleotides line up with TRBD2. V was pared by 7 bases and J by 5 bases, with 13 bases of the junction left unmatched. Germline V gene data show CDR1 as MDHEN and CDR2 as SYDVKM. This CDR3 has 16 amino acids. The CDR3, as DNA: TGTGCCAGCACCCTTGGGGCTAGCGGGAGTTGGGAGACCCAGTACTTC. Its protein product is CASTLGASGSWETQYF.

This clone was observed a single time. The CDR3 coding sequence is TGTGCCATCCAGCGGACCGGAGGGGGCAGGGAGCTGTTTTTT. Amino acid sequence: CAIQRTGGGRELFF. This chain uses TRBV5-4 with TRBJ2-2, with a weak D call TRBD1 (7 bases). The CDR3 spans 14 residues. CDR1 is SGHNT, CDR2 YYREEE, per germline (reference sequence). Trimming cost V 9 bases and J 9 bases, with 21 bases left between them.

This clone was observed a few times. The J gene is TRBJ2-1, the V gene TRBV11-3; TRBD2 is a possible D gene (5 bases). The CDR3 is made up of 15 amino acids. Germline assignment: CDR1 SGHNT and CDR2 YENEEA. Trimming left V 1 base short and J 7 bases short, with 14 bases between. The CDR3 loop is CASSLGGGRGNEQFF. The CDR3, as DNA: TGTGCCAGCAGCTTAGGTGGCGGTCGGGGAAATGAGCAGTTCTTC.

This clone was observed a few times. The chain couples TRBV4-3 to TRBJ2-7; D ambiguous. This CDR3 has 14 amino acids. The germline V gene has CDR1 LGHNA and CDR2 YSLEER. Trimming cost V 1 base and J 0 bases, with 7 bases left between them. DNA for the CDR3: TGCGCCAGCAGCCAAGCGGAGAGCTCCTACGAGCAGTACTTC. It translates to CASSQAESSYEQYF.

This rearrangement joins TRBV4-3 to TRBJ1-2; D is possibly TRBD1 (6 bases). Germline V gene sequence: CDR1 LGHNA, CDR2 YSLEER. V was pared by 0 bases and J by 4 bases, with 12 bases between. The CDR3 consists of 15 residues. The CDR3 protein is CASSQERGVIYGYTF. The CDR3 region has the DNA TGCGCCAGCAGCCAAGAGAGGGGGGTAATCTATGGCTACACCTTC.

This clone occurred a few times. The J gene is TRBJ2-5, the V gene TRBV7-6, with D possibly matching TRBD2 (6 bases). CDR1 and CDR2 from the germline V gene are SGHVS and FNYEAQ. V was cut by 5 bases and J by 5 bases, with 9 bases left in between. The CDR3 extends over 12 amino acids. The CDR3 spells CASSPEGETQYF. As DNA, the CDR3 is TGTGCCAGCAGCCCGGAGGGGGAGACCCAGTACTTC.

This rearrangement joins TRBV2 to TRBJ2-4, with D maybe TRBD2 (5 bases). CDR3 length: 16 residues. Germline values: CDR1 SNHLY, CDR2 FYNNEI. Trimming removed 7 bases from V and 1 base from J, with 17 bases in between. CDR3 coding DNA: TGTGCCAGCAAGGGAGTACCCCCGGGGGCCAAAAACATTCAGTACTTC. It codes for CASKGVPPGAKNIQYF.

The V gene is TRBV7-2, the J gene TRBJ2-1; no definite D call. Per germline, CDR1 SGHTA and CDR2 FQGNSA. The CDR3 runs to 12 residues. Trimming stripped 1 base from V and 12 bases from J, with 10 bases between. CDR3 loop: CASSLVLGTQFF. In nucleotides, the CDR3 is TGTGCCAGCAGCTTAGTATTGGGTACGCAGTTCTTC.

In this sample, this clone turned up once. This rearrangement joins TRBV7-3 to TRBJ2-7; 9 bases match TRBD2. The trim removed 6 bases at V and 6 bases at J, leaving 6 bases unmatched. The CDR3 is made up of 13 amino acids. Per germline, CDR1 SGHTA and CDR2 FQGTGA. The CDR3 nucleotides are TGTGCCAGCAGTTTAGCGGGAGAGGGCGAGCAGTACTTC. Encoded protein: CASSLAGEGEQYF.

This rearrangement joins TRBV28 to TRBJ2-7; 7 bases align to TRBD1. Looked up from germline, CDR1 is MDHEN and CDR2 is SYDVKM. V lost 8 bases to trimming and J lost 2 bases; unmatched junction nucleotides: 9. The CDR3 runs to 14 residues. CDR3 loop: CASAPEGGPYEQYF. The CDR3 DNA is TGTGCCAGCGCACCGGAAGGGGGCCCCTACGAGCAGTACTTC.

The chain links TRBV7-3 to TRBJ2-7; D might be TRBD2 (6 bases). CDR1 SGHTA and CDR2 FQGTGA come from the germline V gene. V lost 3 bases and J lost 4, with 10 bases in between. The CDR3 runs to 13 residues. The chain's CDR3 is CASSFSGGYEQYF. For the CDR3, the DNA is TGTGCCAGCAGCTTCTCTGGAGGGTACGAGCAGTACTTC.